These 32 T cell receptor beta chains share one sample of origin, sequenced in a study of CD8 T cells in ankylosing spondylitis. TCRdb used MiXCR to reprocess the 5' RACE reads, holding one entry per CDR3 protein. The sample lists around 120,000 distinct CDR3 sequences, 7% to 10% occurring once. Sequencing was done on a sample of blood, either unsorted or a sorted T cell fraction (not recorded which). These receptors were obtained from a male donor with ankylosing spondylitis or in good health (not recorded which).

The rearrangement links TRBV5-1 to TRBJ1-4; 7 bases fit TRBD1. Losses at the gene ends were 4 bases for V and 0 bases for J; bases not matched to a gene: 6. CDR3 length: 16 residues. Looked up from germline, CDR1 is SGHRS and CDR2 is YFSETQ. CDR3 in DNA: TGCGCCAGCAGCCCCTCAGGGGGGACAACTAATGAAAAACTGTTTTTT. As protein: CASSPSGGTTNEKLFF. Variable domain in full (rest from reference TRBV5-1 and TRBJ1-4): KAGVTQTPRYLIKTRGQQVTLSCSPISGHRSVSWYQQTPGQGLQFLFEYFSETQRNKGNFPGRFSGRQFSNSRSEMNVSTLELGDSALYLCASSPSGGTTNEKLFFGSGTQLSVL.

This clonotype was counted ten times or more. The chain combines TRBV19 with TRBJ2-3; D could derive from TRBD1 or TRBD2 (5 bases each). The germline gives CDR1 LNHDA, CDR2 SQIVND (reference sequence). V gave up 0 bases and J gave up 5 bases, with 12 bases separating them. This CDR3 region has 15 residues. CDR3 protein: CASSIDGGVVDTQYF. DNA of the CDR3: TGTGCCAGTAGTATAGATGGGGGAGTGGTAGATACGCAGTATTTT. The variable domain in full, completed from reference TRBV19 and TRBJ2-3, reads DGGITQSPKYLFRKEGQNVTLSCEQNLNHDAMYWYRQDPGQGLRLIYYSQIVNDFQKGDIAEGYSVSREKKESFPLTVTSAQKNPTAFYLCASSIDGGVVDTQYFGPGTRLTVL.

This clonotype was detected many times. This chain joins TRBV29-1 and TRBJ1-3, with a possible D match to TRBD1 (6 bases). The germline V gene has CDR1 SQVTM and CDR2 ANQGSEA. Between the trimmed V and J ends, which lost 7 bases and 4 bases, there was a span of 14 bases. The CDR3 covers 13 residues. CDR3 bases: TGCAGCGCCCGGACAGCTCCCGGAAACACCATATATTTT. This encodes CSARTAPGNTIYF. The whole variable domain, filled in from reference TRBV29-1 and TRBJ1-3, reads SAVISQKPSRDICQRGTSLTIQCQVDSQVTMMFWYRQQPGQSLTLIATANQGSEATYESGFVIDKFPISRPNLTFSTLTVSNMSPEDSSIYLCSARTAPGNTIYFGEGSWLTVV.

This clonotype was counted at least ten times. The V gene is TRBV29-1, the J gene TRBJ2-7, with unresolved D. This CDR3 has 12 residues. Germline assignment: CDR1 SQVTM and CDR2 ANQGSEA. V was cut by 5 bases and J by 4 bases, with 12 bases left in between. This CDR3 reads CSVFTGQYEQYF. The CDR3 DNA sequence: TGCAGCGTTTTCACGGGCCAATACGAGCAGTACTTC.

The chain combines TRBV6-2 or TRBV6-3 with TRBJ2-2, with a weak D call TRBD1 (5 bases). CDR1 is MNHEY and CDR2 is SVGEGT in the germline V gene. V was shortened by 4 bases and J by 2 bases, with 17 bases between the two germline ends. There are 17 residues in the CDR3. The CDR3 nucleotides are TGTGCCAGCAGTTTTAACTATCGACAGCATAACACCGGGGAGCTGTTTTTT. This sequence encodes CASSFNYRQHNTGELFF.

This clonotype has a count of ten or more. V gene TRBV12-3 or TRBV12-4 combines with J gene TRBJ2-7; no definite D call. The CDR3 loop spans 15 amino acids. The ends were cut back, 1 base at V and 4 bases at J, with 14 bases in the middle. The CDR3 region has the DNA TGTGCCAGCAGTTTAGAGGTGGGCCGCCTTTACGAGCAGTACTTC. This translates into CASSLEVGRLYEQYF.

In this sample, this clonotype turned up many times. The chain recombines TRBV12-3 or TRBV12-4 with TRBJ2-7; 10 bases align to TRBD2. V dropped 2 bases and J dropped 3; count of bases not matched to a gene: 1. The CDR3 length is 14 residues. The chain's CDR3 is CASSLLAGDYEQYF. The CDR3 region has the DNA TGTGCCAGCAGTTTACTAGCGGGAGACTACGAGCAGTACTTC.

This clonotype was seen ten or more times. The J gene is TRBJ2-5, the V gene TRBV5-1, with 7 positions matching TRBD1. This CDR3 contains 15 residues. Per the germline V gene, CDR1 is SGHRS and CDR2 is YFSETQ. The V gene end was trimmed by 3 bases and the J gene end by 0 bases; junction bases not matched to a gene: 5. In nucleotides, the CDR3 is TGCGCCAGCAGCTCGGGACAGCGATACCAAGAGACCCAGTACTTC. Encoded protein: CASSSGQRYQETQYF.

The chain joins TRBV6-2 or TRBV6-3 to TRBJ2-7; 13 bases are a match to TRBD2. CDR1 is MNHEY and CDR2 is SVGEGT in the germline V gene. Trimming took 7 bases from V and 6 from J; bases not matched to a gene: 9. This CDR3 contains 15 residues. The CDR3 nucleotides read TGTGCCAGCAAGGGACTAGCGGGAAGATATGGCGAGCAGTACTTC. Encoded protein: CASKGLAGRYGEQYF.

This clonotype was found many times. The CDR3 bases are TGCAGTGCTAGTCTCGAGCGGGCGGAGCAGTTCTTC. It yields the protein CSASLERAEQFF. The V call is TRBV20-1, the J call TRBJ2-1; D is possibly TRBD2 (6 bases). The CDR3 is made up of 12 amino acids. The V gene lost 3 bases and the J gene lost 10 bases, with 13 bases spanning the gap. Germline V gives CDR1 DFQATT, CDR2 SNEGSKA (reference sequence).

This clonotype showed up many times. The chain recombines TRBV10-3 with TRBJ2-5, with TRBD2 matching 12 bases. The V and J ends lost 10 bases and 4 bases, in that order; junction bases with no gene match: 1. Germline lookup yields CDR1 ENHRY and CDR2 SYGVKD. The CDR3 spans 12 residues. This chain's CDR3 is CATLAGGETQYF. The CDR3 DNA follows: TGTGCCACACTAGCGGGAGGAGAGACCCAGTACTTC.

This clonotype was counted ten times or more. The chain joins TRBV19 to TRBJ1-2, with D hard to call. The CDR3 is 11 residues long. From germline, CDR1 is LNHDA and CDR2 SQIVND (reference sequence). V lost 4 bases to trimming and J lost 8 bases, with 8 bases between them. This chain's CDR3 is CASSTPEGYTF. The DNA for the CDR3 is TGTGCCAGTAGTACTCCAGAAGGCTACACCTTC.

This clonotype has ten or more counts. The rearrangement links TRBV7-7 to TRBJ2-3; 8 nucleotides match TRBD2. The germline V gene encodes CDR1 SSHAT and CDR2 FNYEAQ (reference sequence). The V segment lost 5 bases and the J segment 4 bases; nucleotides outside the gene matches: 11. The CDR3 totals 16 residues. CDR3 in amino acids: CASSLPAGEVADTQYF. For the CDR3, the DNA is TGTGCCAGCAGCCTACCAGCGGGAGAAGTGGCAGATACGCAGTATTTT.

The genes are TRBV7-6 and TRBJ2-7, with TRBD2 as a possible D gene (6 bases). CDR1 and CDR2 from the germline V gene are SGHVS and FNYEAQ. Trimming shortened V by 1 base and J by 2 bases, and 12 bases separated the two germline ends. The CDR3 is made up of 15 amino acids. CDR3 nucleotides: TGTGCCAGCAGCTTAGGGAGGGTGGAGACCTACGAGCAGTACTTC. It is translated as CASSLGRVETYEQYF.

The chain employs TRBV7-2 and TRBJ2-3, with TRBD2 as a possible D gene (6 bases). V was shortened by 5 bases and J by 2 bases, with 11 bases between the two germline ends. This CDR3 has 14 amino acids. Germline lookup yields CDR1 SGHTA and CDR2 FQGNSA. For the CDR3, the DNA is TGTGCCAGCAGCCTCCGACTAGACACAGATACGCAGTATTTT. As protein: CASSLRLDTDTQYF.

There are many counts of this clonotype. CDR3 sequence reads: CSVGGGSWGEAFF. The CDR3 DNA is TGCAGCGTTGGGGGTGGTTCATGGGGTGAAGCTTTCTTT. The chain carries TRBV29-1 and TRBJ1-1; D uncertain. The CDR3 has 13 residues. CDR1 and CDR2 (germline): SQVTM, ANQGSEA. Trimming took off 4 bases at V and 7 bases at J, with 16 bases between the two ends.

This clonotype was observed many times. The V gene is TRBV7-9, the J gene TRBJ2-7, with D possibly called TRBD1 or TRBD2 (5 bases each). The germline V gene has CDR1 SEHNR and CDR2 FQNEAQ (reference sequence). CDR3 size: 13 residues. V was pared by 5 bases and J by 3 bases, with 11 bases between. CDR3 DNA sequence: TGTGCCAGCAGCGGTGGGACGGTCTACGAGCAGTACTTC. Encoded protein: CASSGGTVYEQYF.

The V and J genes are TRBV6-5 and TRBJ2-3; no firm D call. From germline, CDR1 is MNHEY and CDR2 SVGAGI. Trimming took 2 bases from V and 0 from J, leaving 6 bases between them. The CDR3 is made up of 14 amino acids. The CDR3 DNA reads as TGTGCCAGCAGTTACATCCGGAGCACAGATACGCAGTATTTT. It translates to CASSYIRSTDTQYF.

This clonotype was found a few times. The rearrangement joins TRBV12-3 or TRBV12-4 to TRBJ2-4; D might be TRBD1 (6 bases). V lost 3 bases and J 6 bases, leaving 12 bases between the germline ends. The CDR3 runs 14 residues. The CDR3 DNA sequence: TGTGCCAGCAGTTTTAGGGGGACCTTAAACATTCAGTACTTC. This sequence encodes CASSFRGTLNIQYF.

This clonotype has a count of ten or more. Germline and junction disagree at one end, which may indicate a read error. This chain connects TRBV5-6 to TRBJ1-4; D unclear. Germline CDR1 is SGHDT and CDR2 is YYEEEE. There are 13 residues in the CDR3. The CDR3 loop is CASSLYPTPGSYF. CDR3 DNA: TGTGCCAGCAGCTTGTATCCGACTCCAGGATCGTATTTT.

In this sample, this clonotype turned up a few times. This rearrangement joins TRBV24-1 to TRBJ2-2, with D possibly being TRBD1 (5 bases). This CDR3 comprises 15 residues. Trimming took 4 bases from V and 4 from J, leaving 12 bases between them. In germline, CDR1 is KGHDR, CDR2 SFDVKD. The CDR3 loop is CATSESGSSTGELFF. CDR3 nucleotides: TGTGCCACCAGTGAGTCAGGGTCGAGCACCGGGGAGCTGTTTTTT.

This clonotype was detected ten times or more. The chain carries TRBV5-5 and TRBJ2-5; TRBD2 aligns across 10 bases. Germline-derived CDR1 and CDR2 are SGHKS and YYEKEE (reference sequence). The CDR3 loop spans 16 amino acids. V dropped 5 bases and J dropped 0; count of bases not matched to a gene: 7. The CDR3 DNA reads as TGTGCCAGCAGTTCGGGACTAGCGAGCTACCAAGAGACCCAGTACTTC. Translated: CASSSGLASYQETQYF.

This clonotype was picked up many times. This sequence joins TRBV12-3 or TRBV12-4 and TRBJ1-1; D gene ambiguous. V lost 3 bases and J lost 1, with 3 bases in between. This CDR3 is built from 12 residues. The CDR3 loop is CASSLGNTEAFF. In nucleotides, the CDR3 is TGTGCCAGCAGTTTGGGGAACACTGAAGCTTTCTTT.

This clonotype was detected ten times or more. The J gene is TRBJ2-1, the V gene TRBV24-1, with D perhaps matching TRBD2 (5 bases). This CDR3 comprises 13 residues. Trimming took off 6 bases at V and 9 bases at J, with 14 bases between the two ends. Germline lookup yields CDR1 KGHDR and CDR2 SFDVKD. CDR3 protein: CATSSPGVTEQFF. The CDR3 DNA reads TGTGCCACCAGTTCCCCCGGGGTGACTGAGCAGTTCTTC.

This clonotype has ten or more counts. The chain carries TRBV7-2 and TRBJ2-3, with D maybe TRBD2 (6 bases). V lost 6 bases, J lost 2 bases, and 12 bases lay in between. The germline CDR1 and CDR2 sequences are SGHTA and FQGNSA. The CDR3 is 14 residues long. The CDR3 nucleotides read TGTGCCAGCAGAGTGGGACTGACCACAGATACGCAGTATTTT. It translates to CASRVGLTTDTQYF.

At least ten counts were recorded for this clonotype. The chain has TRBV28 and TRBJ2-3, with D hard to call. Trimming pared 6 bases from V and 2 bases from J, leaving 6 bases between. The CDR3 runs 12 residues. The V gene's germline CDR1 is MDHEN and CDR2 SYDVKM. The CDR3 spells CASRGNTDTQYF. CDR3 DNA sequence: TGTGCCAGCAGAGGAAACACAGATACGCAGTATTTT. Based on the CDR3 plus reference TRBV28 and TRBJ2-3, the full variable domain is DVKVTQSSRYLVKRTGEKVFLECVQDMDHENMFWYRQDPGLGLRLIYFSYDVKMKEKGDIPEGYSVSREKKERFSLILESASTNQTSMYLCASRGNTDTQYFGPGTRLTVL.

This clonotype was counted a few times. This rearrangement joins TRBV5-1 to TRBJ2-1, with TRBD2 matching over 14 bases. The length of the CDR3 is 19 residues. Trimming at V came to 6 bases and at J to 3 bases, leaving 14 bases not matched to a gene. Germline loops: CDR1 SGHRS, CDR2 YFSETQ. DNA for the CDR3: TGCGCCAGCATGACGAGACTAGCGGGAGGGCCGGGAAGCTACAATGAGCAGTTCTTC. This sequence encodes CASMTRLAGGPGSYNEQFF.

This clonotype has at least ten counts. CDR3 bases: TGTGCCAGCTTGGGACAGTCCAATGAGCAGTTCTTC. This codes for CASLGQSNEQFF. The rearrangement links TRBV18 to TRBJ2-1; 7 bases agree with TRBD1. There are 12 residues in the CDR3. CDR1 and CDR2 from the germline V gene are KGHSH and LQKENI. V was pared by 7 bases and J by 6 bases, with 3 bases of the junction left unmatched.

This clonotype was observed many times. V is TRBV20-1 and J is TRBJ2-3, with 7 bases lining up with TRBD2. The CDR3 consists of 15 residues. After removal of 2 bases from V and 0 bases from J, the junction contained 5 bases not matched to a gene. Germline V gives CDR1 DFQATT, CDR2 SNEGSKA (reference sequence). CDR3 sequence (DNA): TGCAGTGCTAGATCCCTAGCGGATAGCACAGATACGCAGTATTTT. The encoded protein is CSARSLADSTDTQYF.

This clonotype appeared a few times. This chain joins TRBV29-1 and TRBJ2-2; the D is unclear. Trimming shortened V by 4 bases and J by 0 bases, and 6 bases separated the two germline ends. Germline V gives CDR1 SQVTM, CDR2 ANQGSEA. The CDR3 is 13 residues long. CDR3 residues: CSVAQTNTGELFF. DNA of the CDR3: TGCAGCGTTGCCCAGACGAACACCGGGGAGCTGTTTTTT.

This clonotype was seen repeatedly, ten times or more. The V and J genes are TRBV9 and TRBJ2-1; TRBD2 matches at 7 bases. Germline CDR1 reads SGDLS; CDR2 reads YYNGEE. CDR3 size: 16 residues. V lost 4 bases, J lost 8 bases, and 15 bases stayed unmatched. CDR3 in DNA: TGTGCCAGCAGCACGACTATTGGCGGGAGTTATCATGAGCAGTTCTTC. It codes for CASSTTIGGSYHEQFF. Combining the CDR3 with reference TRBV9 and TRBJ2-1 gives the whole variable domain DSGVTQTPKHLITATGQRVTLRCSPRSGDLSVYWYQQSLDQGLQFLIQYYNGEERAKGNILERFSAQQFPDLHSELNLSSLELGDSALYFCASSTTIGGSYHEQFFGPGTRLTVL.

There are many counts of this clonotype. This chain joins TRBV20-1 and TRBJ2-7; TRBD2 agrees at 9 bases. The CDR3 covers 14 residues. J lost 3 bases, V lost 1 base, and 4 bases had no gene match. CDR1 and CDR2 from the germline V gene are DFQATT and SNEGSKA (reference sequence). DNA of the CDR3: TGCAGTGCTAGAGCGCTAGCGGGGATCTACGAGCAGTACTTC. Protein: CSARALAGIYEQYF.